A selection of T cell receptor beta chains follows, all from one sample in a study of blood T cell repertoires in COVID-19. Profiling relied on immunoSEQ multiplex PCR, and the TCRdb table lists in-frame clones only, not all of them. The sample yields some 330,000 clones, 80% to 90% seen once. Sequenced material: PBMCs or T cells enriched from blood (not recorded which). The receptors here all came from a man aged 25 to 40 who had recovered from COVID-19. The CDR3 runs from the conserved cysteine through the conserved F or W. Fields, in order: J gene, clone size, V gene, D gene, CDR3 protein, CDR3 DNA. A D gene is named only where the DNA matches it firmly. Not every row has a clone size; where given, it reads once, few, many or a size class.

J gene: TRBJ1-4
clone size: NA
V gene: TRBV7-9
D gene: TRBD1
CDR3 protein: CASSSYGTASTNEKLFF
CDR3 DNA: TGTGCCAGCAGCTCCTACGGGACAGCCTCAACTAATGAAAAACTGTTTTTT

J gene: TRBJ2-2
clone size: NA
V gene: TRBV27
D gene: NA
CDR3 protein: CASSTTTGITGELFF
CDR3 DNA: TGTGCCAGCAGCACAACGACAGGAATAACCGGGGAGCTGTTTTTT

J gene: TRBJ1-3
clone size: NA
V gene: TRBV12-3/TRBV12-4
D gene: NA
CDR3 protein: CASSSPGGNTIYF
CDR3 DNA: TGTGCCAGCAGTTCCCCAGGGGGAAACACCATATATTTT

J gene: TRBJ2-2
clone size: NA
V gene: TRBV5-1
D gene: NA
CDR3 protein: CASSGGTTAGELFF
CDR3 DNA: TGCGCCAGCAGCGGGGGGACCACCGCCGGGGAGCTGTTTTTT

J gene: TRBJ1-2
clone size: NA
V gene: TRBV27
D gene: TRBD1
CDR3 protein: CASRKTGGYGYTF
CDR3 DNA: TGTGCCAGCAGGAAGACAGGGGGCTATGGCTACACCTTC

J gene: TRBJ2-5
clone size: NA
V gene: TRBV14
D gene: TRBD2
CDR3 protein: CASSPGLAGVLIETQYF
CDR3 DNA: TGTGCCAGCAGCCCCGGACTAGCGGGAGTCCTAATAGAGACCCAGTACTTC

J gene: TRBJ1-1
clone size: NA
V gene: TRBV19
D gene: TRBD1
CDR3 protein: CASSTHRGNTEAFF
CDR3 DNA: TGTGCCAGTAGTACACACAGGGGGAACACTGAAGCTTTCTTT

J gene: TRBJ2-7
clone size: NA
V gene: TRBV7-2
D gene: TRBD1
CDR3 protein: CASSSYLDRGYEQYF
CDR3 DNA: TGTGCCAGCAGCTCCTACTTGGACAGGGGGTACGAGCAGTACTTC

J gene: TRBJ1-2
clone size: NA
V gene: TRBV6-1
D gene: TRBD1
CDR3 protein: CASSDAPRTGGDGYTF
CDR3 DNA: TGTGCCAGCAGTGATGCCCCCCGAACAGGGGGCGATGGCTACACCTTC

J gene: TRBJ1-2
clone size: NA
V gene: TRBV11-1
D gene: NA
CDR3 protein: CASSPTGYGYTF
CDR3 DNA: TGTGCCAGCAGCCCGACAGGCTATGGCTACACCTTC

J gene: TRBJ2-7
clone size: NA
V gene: TRBV5-1
D gene: TRBD2
CDR3 protein: CASSLVAGFEQYF
CDR3 DNA: TGCGCCAGCAGCTTGGTAGCGGGTTTCGAGCAGTACTTC

J gene: TRBJ1-2
clone size: few
V gene: TRBV7-2
D gene: TRBD1
CDR3 protein: CASSLVSGQAHYGYTF
CDR3 DNA: TGTGCCAGCAGCTTAGTTTCAGGACAGGCCCACTATGGCTACACCTTC

J gene: TRBJ2-7
clone size: NA
V gene: TRBV7-8
D gene: NA
CDR3 protein: CASSLVLDSYYEQYF
CDR3 DNA: TGTGCCAGCAGCTTAGTGCTGGACAGCTACTACGAGCAGTACTTC

J gene: TRBJ1-1
clone size: NA
V gene: TRBV5-1
D gene: TRBD1
CDR3 protein: CASSLVTGGSPEAFF
CDR3 DNA: TGCGCCAGCAGCTTGGTCACAGGGGGCTCACCTGAAGCTTTCTTT

J gene: TRBJ2-3
clone size: once
V gene: TRBV7-6
D gene: TRBD2
CDR3 protein: CASSLAGGVGDTQYF
CDR3 DNA: TGTGCCAGCAGCTTAGCGGGAGGGGTGGGAGATACGCAGTATTTT

J gene: TRBJ2-3
clone size: NA
V gene: TRBV5-1
D gene: TRBD1
CDR3 protein: CASSSPGQSTDTQYF
CDR3 DNA: TGCGCCAGCAGCTCACCGGGACAGAGCACAGATACGCAGTATTTT

J gene: TRBJ2-7
clone size: NA
V gene: TRBV11-2
D gene: TRBD1
CDR3 protein: CASSLGGQAYEQYF
CDR3 DNA: TGTGCCAGCAGCTTAGGTGGACAGGCCTACGAGCAGTACTTC

J gene: TRBJ1-5
clone size: NA
V gene: TRBV28
D gene: TRBD1
CDR3 protein: CASSSLDRVRNQPQHF
CDR3 DNA: TGTGCCAGCAGTTCCCTCGACAGGGTGCGCAATCAGCCCCAGCATTTT

J gene: TRBJ2-1
clone size: NA
V gene: TRBV4-1
D gene: NA
CDR3 protein: CASSQDGGSRNEQFF
CDR3 DNA: TGCGCCAGCAGCCAAGATGGGGGGAGTCGAAATGAGCAGTTCTTC

J gene: TRBJ1-1
clone size: NA
V gene: TRBV29-1
D gene: NA
CDR3 protein: CSVEALRAPTAFF
CDR3 DNA: TGCAGCGTTGAGGCCCTCAGGGCGCCAACGGCTTTCTTT

J gene: TRBJ1-1
clone size: NA
V gene: TRBV18
D gene: NA
CDR3 protein: CASSVGGSKTEAFF
CDR3 DNA: TGTGCCAGCTCCGTAGGGGGTAGTAAGACTGAAGCTTTCTTT

J gene: TRBJ2-3
clone size: NA
V gene: TRBV7-7
D gene: NA
CDR3 protein: CASSSSVSSDTQYF
CDR3 DNA: TGTGCTAGCAGCAGTTCAGTATCATCAGATACGCAGTATTTT

J gene: TRBJ2-5
clone size: NA
V gene: TRBV5-8
D gene: NA
CDR3 protein: CASSPWGRDQETQYF
CDR3 DNA: TGTGCCAGCAGCCCCTGGGGCAGAGACCAAGAGACCCAGTACTTC

J gene: TRBJ1-1
clone size: NA
V gene: TRBV6-1
D gene: NA
CDR3 protein: CASSERPNTEAFF
CDR3 DNA: TGTGCCAGCAGTGAACGTCCGAACACTGAAGCTTTCTTT

J gene: TRBJ1-1
clone size: NA
V gene: TRBV12-5
D gene: TRBD1
CDR3 protein: CASGFQVPGQVRDTEAFF
CDR3 DNA: TGTGCTAGTGGTTTCCAAGTCCCGGGACAGGTGCGGGACACTGAAGCTTTCTTT

J gene: TRBJ2-7
clone size: NA
V gene: TRBV7-2
D gene: NA
CDR3 protein: CASSLALVGVGYEQYF
CDR3 DNA: TGTGCCAGCAGCTTAGCGCTTGTAGGGGTCGGTTACGAGCAGTACTTC

J gene: TRBJ2-7
clone size: NA
V gene: TRBV28
D gene: TRBD1
CDR3 protein: CASRTGEPSYEQYF
CDR3 DNA: TGTGCCAGCCGGACAGGGGAACCCTCCTACGAGCAGTACTTC

J gene: TRBJ1-2
clone size: once
V gene: TRBV27
D gene: NA
CDR3 protein: CASSLSRAYGYTF
CDR3 DNA: TGTGCCAGCAGTTTATCGAGGGCTTACGGCTACACCTTC

J gene: TRBJ2-2
clone size: NA
V gene: TRBV28
D gene: TRBD1
CDR3 protein: CASSFRDRGNTGELFF
CDR3 DNA: TGTGCCAGCAGCTTCAGGGACAGGGGGAACACCGGGGAGCTGTTTTTT

J gene: TRBJ1-3
clone size: NA
V gene: TRBV10-1
D gene: NA
CDR3 protein: CASSEAGPRPGSGNTIYF
CDR3 DNA: TGCGCCAGCAGTGAGGCGGGCCCCCGGCCGGGCTCTGGAAACACCATATATTTT

J gene: TRBJ1-1
clone size: few
V gene: TRBV6-4
D gene: TRBD1
CDR3 protein: CASSPGTGAAFF
CDR3 DNA: TGTGCCAGCAGCCCTGGGACAGGGGCGGCTTTCTTT

J gene: TRBJ2-5
clone size: NA
V gene: TRBV14
D gene: NA
CDR3 protein: CASSQDLYQETQYF
CDR3 DNA: TGTGCCAGCAGCCAAGACCTGTACCAAGAGACCCAGTACTTC

J gene: TRBJ2-5
clone size: once
V gene: TRBV6-5
D gene: NA
CDR3 protein: CASDRFSQETQYF
CDR3 DNA: TGTGCCAGCGACAGGTTTTCACAAGAGACCCAGTACTTC

J gene: TRBJ1-2
clone size: NA
V gene: TRBV7-8
D gene: TRBD1
CDR3 protein: CASSLPQGTGVPARGYTF
CDR3 DNA: TGTGCCAGCAGCTTACCTCAAGGGACAGGGGTGCCGGCGCGTGGCTACACCTTC

J gene: TRBJ1-2
clone size: many
V gene: TRBV6-4
D gene: TRBD1
CDR3 protein: CASSDSGTGLYYGYTF
CDR3 DNA: TGTGCCAGCAGTGACTCGGGGACAGGATTATACTATGGCTACACCTTC

J gene: TRBJ1-5
clone size: NA
V gene: TRBV28
D gene: TRBD1
CDR3 protein: CASSYDRGVGQPQHF
CDR3 DNA: TGTGCCAGCAGCTATGACAGGGGAGTCGGCCAGCCCCAGCATTTT

J gene: TRBJ1-6
clone size: NA
V gene: TRBV6-5
D gene: NA
CDR3 protein: CASSFLEPTNSPLHF
CDR3 DNA: TGTGCCAGCAGTTTCCTTGAGCCAACTAATTCACCCCTCCACTTT

J gene: TRBJ1-4
clone size: NA
V gene: TRBV3-1/TRBV3-2
D gene: NA
CDR3 protein: CASSRTGSPQNEKLFF
CDR3 DNA: TGTGCCAGCAGCCGTACCGGGAGCCCCCAAAATGAAAAACTGTTTTTT

J gene: TRBJ1-5
clone size: NA
V gene: TRBV30
D gene: TRBD1
CDR3 protein: CAWSETGDRVRNQPQHF
CDR3 DNA: TGTGCCTGGAGTGAAACGGGGGACAGGGTTCGCAATCAGCCCCAGCATTTT

J gene: TRBJ2-7
clone size: NA
V gene: TRBV7-2
D gene: TRBD2
CDR3 protein: CASIPRGSGREYF
CDR3 DNA: TGTGCCAGCATCCCCAGGGGTAGCGGGAGGGAATACTTC

J gene: TRBJ2-3
clone size: NA
V gene: TRBV24-1
D gene: TRBD2
CDR3 protein: CATSDPTSGGPPDTQYF
CDR3 DNA: TGTGCCACCAGCGACCCTACTAGCGGGGGGCCCCCAGATACGCAGTATTTT

J gene: TRBJ1-5
clone size: once
V gene: TRBV10-3
D gene: NA
CDR3 protein: CATGGGNQPQHF
CDR3 DNA: TGTGCCACGGGGGGAGGAAATCAGCCCCAGCATTTT

J gene: TRBJ1-1
clone size: NA
V gene: TRBV18
D gene: NA
CDR3 protein: CASSLSGVPEAFF
CDR3 DNA: TGTGCCAGCTCACTATCGGGGGTGCCTGAAGCTTTCTTT

J gene: TRBJ2-7
clone size: NA
V gene: TRBV5-6
D gene: NA
CDR3 protein: CASSPRVFDPSYEQYF
CDR3 DNA: TGTGCCAGCAGCCCCAGGGTTTTTGACCCTTCCTACGAGCAGTACTTC

J gene: TRBJ2-7
clone size: NA
V gene: TRBV19
D gene: TRBD2
CDR3 protein: CASSIDGLAGYEQYF
CDR3 DNA: TGTGCCAGTAGTATAGACGGACTAGCGGGCTACGAGCAGTACTTC

J gene: TRBJ2-1
clone size: NA
V gene: TRBV23-1
D gene: TRBD2
CDR3 protein: CASSRHPRCGRLSYNEQFF
CDR3 DNA: TGCGCCAGCAGTCGCCACCCTCGGTGCGGGAGGTTGTCCTACAATGAGCAGTTCTTC

J gene: TRBJ2-7
clone size: NA
V gene: TRBV7-9
D gene: NA
CDR3 protein: CASSSQGPSYEQYF
CDR3 DNA: TGTGCCAGCAGCTCACAGGGACCTAGCTACGAGCAGTACTTC